The T cell receptor (beta chain) described here comes from a study of regulatory T cells in long-lasting Graves disease. CDR3 regions were amplified by Arm-PCR using iRepertoire HTBI primers to build TCR beta libraries. TCRdb reprocessed the multiplex PCR reads via MiXCR and lists one record per CDR3 protein. The profile covers hundreds of thousands of distinct CDR3 sequences, with about 15% appearing a single time and approximately 12% taken by the ten largest. The CDR3 has 11 amino acids. V lost 6 bases and J 12 bases, leaving 9 bases between the germline ends. In this sample, this clonotype turned up a few times. Regarding time point: newly diagnosed GD, antithyroid drugs for less than 3 months. Scientists built the TCR library using RNA that was extracted from PBMCs. This sample also appeared in a second study, on T cells in Graves' hyperthyroidism and ophthalmopathy. That publication notes: Uncontrolled infection, other autoimmune disease, pregnancy or lactation led to exclusion. The HTBI primer set was used in a first-round RT-PCR of the TCR CDR3.

This clonotype was sampled from a man aged 18-30 years with Graves disease. The sample here was peripheral blood mononuclear cells (PBMCs), taken at new diagnosis, from a patient treated with antithyroid drugs. This sequence joins TRBV12-3 or TRBV12-4 and TRBJ1-6; possible D gene TRBD1, 6 bases. The CDR3 coding sequence is TGTGCCAGCAGCCGAGGGGGACCCCTCCACTTT. This gives the protein CASSRGGPLHF.